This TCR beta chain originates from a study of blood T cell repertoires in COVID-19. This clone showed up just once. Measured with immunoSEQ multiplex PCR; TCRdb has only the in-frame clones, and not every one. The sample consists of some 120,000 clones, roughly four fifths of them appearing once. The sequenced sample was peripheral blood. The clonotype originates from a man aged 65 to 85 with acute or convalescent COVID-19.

The CDR3 sequence: CASSEGEGYTF. The DNA for the CDR3 is TGCGCCAGCAGTGAGGGGGAAGGCTACACCTTC. The V call is TRBV23-1, the J call TRBJ1-2; a possible D gene is TRBD1 (6 bases). TRBV23-1 is noted as an ORF with a role that remains uncertain. The ends were cut back, 5 bases at V and 8 bases at J, with 9 bases in the middle. This CDR3 is 11 amino acids long.